Described below is a single T cell receptor beta chain sequence and its context. The germline V gene encodes CDR1 LNHNV and CDR2 YYDKDF (reference sequence). V shed 0 bases and J shed 0 bases, with 17 bases lying between them. The CDR3 has 18 amino acids. Clones were read by immunoSEQ multiplex PCR, and TCRdb kept only the in-frame ones, dropping some. The sample holds fewer than 80,000 clones, around 88% seen once. This entry comes from a study of T cell responses to AZD1222 COVID-19 vaccine. The sequences come from peripheral blood, collected 28 days after the second dose of the MenACWY control vaccine. This chain connects TRBV15 to TRBJ2-5, with a weak D call TRBD2 (5 bases). The source is an adult who received the MenACWY meningococcal vaccine as a control. CDR3 DNA sequence: TGTGCCACCAGCAGAGATAGGAGGCAGGCTTCTTACCAAGAGACCCAGTACTTC. This gives the protein CATSRDRRQASYQETQYF.